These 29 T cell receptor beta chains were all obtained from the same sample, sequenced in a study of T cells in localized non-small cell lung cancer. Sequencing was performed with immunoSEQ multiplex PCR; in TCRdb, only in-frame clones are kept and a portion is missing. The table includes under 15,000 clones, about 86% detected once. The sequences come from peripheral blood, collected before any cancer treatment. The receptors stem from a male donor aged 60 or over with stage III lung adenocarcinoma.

DNA of the CDR3: TGTGCCAGCAGCCCGCTAGCGGGTTTTTCCTACGAGCAGTACTTC. Its translation is CASSPLAGFSYEQYF. The chain couples TRBV5-6 to TRBJ2-7, with 8 bases lining up with TRBD2. J gave up 1 base and V 4 bases, and 7 bases lay outside the gene matches. This CDR3 has 15 residues. Per germline, CDR1 SGHDT and CDR2 YYEEEE.

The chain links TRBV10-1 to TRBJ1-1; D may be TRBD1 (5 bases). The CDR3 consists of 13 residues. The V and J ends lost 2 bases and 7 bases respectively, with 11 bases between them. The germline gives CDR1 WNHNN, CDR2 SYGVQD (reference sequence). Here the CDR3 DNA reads TGCGCCAGCAGTGAGCAGACAGAAGGTGAAGCTTTCTTT. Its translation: CASSEQTEGEAFF.

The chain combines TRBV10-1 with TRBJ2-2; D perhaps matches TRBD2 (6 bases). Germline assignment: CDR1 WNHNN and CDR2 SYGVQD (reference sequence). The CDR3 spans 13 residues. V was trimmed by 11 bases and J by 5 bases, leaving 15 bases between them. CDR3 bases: TGCGCCTCTGCGGCGGGAAGTACCGGGGAGCTGTTTTTT. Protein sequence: CASAAGSTGELFF.

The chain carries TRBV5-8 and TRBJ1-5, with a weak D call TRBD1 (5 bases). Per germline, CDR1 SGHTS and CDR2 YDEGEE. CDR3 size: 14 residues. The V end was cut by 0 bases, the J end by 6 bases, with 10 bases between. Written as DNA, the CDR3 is TGTGCCAGCAGCTTGGGCAGGGAAGCTCAGCCCCAGCATTTT. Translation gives CASSLGREAQPQHF.

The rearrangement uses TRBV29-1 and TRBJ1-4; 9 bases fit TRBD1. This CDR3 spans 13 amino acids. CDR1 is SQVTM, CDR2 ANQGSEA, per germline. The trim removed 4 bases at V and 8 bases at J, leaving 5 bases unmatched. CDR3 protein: CSVGTGDTEKLFF. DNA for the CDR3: TGCAGCGTTGGGACAGGGGACACCGAAAAACTGTTTTTT.

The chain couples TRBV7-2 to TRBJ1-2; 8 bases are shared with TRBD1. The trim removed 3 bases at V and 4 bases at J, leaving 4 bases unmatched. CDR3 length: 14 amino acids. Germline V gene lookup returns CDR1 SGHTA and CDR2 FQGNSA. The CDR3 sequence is CASSFLQGGYGYTF. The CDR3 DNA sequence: TGTGCCAGCAGCTTTTTACAGGGGGGCTATGGCTACACCTTC.

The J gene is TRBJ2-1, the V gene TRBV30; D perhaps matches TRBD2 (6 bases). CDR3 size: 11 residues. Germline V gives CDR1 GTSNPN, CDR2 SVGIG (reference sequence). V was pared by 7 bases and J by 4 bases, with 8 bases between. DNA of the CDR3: TGTGCCTCGGGACTTTACAATGAGCAGTTCTTC. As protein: CASGLYNEQFF.

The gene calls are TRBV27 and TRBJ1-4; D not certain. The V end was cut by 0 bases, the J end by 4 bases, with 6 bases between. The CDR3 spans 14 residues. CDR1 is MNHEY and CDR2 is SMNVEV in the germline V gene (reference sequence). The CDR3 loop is CASSLSGFNEKLFF. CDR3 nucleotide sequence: TGTGCCAGCAGTTTATCCGGATTTAATGAAAAACTGTTTTTT.

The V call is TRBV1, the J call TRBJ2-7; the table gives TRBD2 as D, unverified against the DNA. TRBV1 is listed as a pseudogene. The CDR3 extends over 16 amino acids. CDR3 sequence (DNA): TGCACCAGCAGCCAAGATCGGGGGGGACTGACCTACGAGCAGTACTTC. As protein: CTSSQDRGGLTYEQYF.

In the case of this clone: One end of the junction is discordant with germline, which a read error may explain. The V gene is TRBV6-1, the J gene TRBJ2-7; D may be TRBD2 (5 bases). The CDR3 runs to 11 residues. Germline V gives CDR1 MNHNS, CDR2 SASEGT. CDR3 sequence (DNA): TGTGCCACCAGTGACGGGGACGAGCAGTACTTC. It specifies CATSDGDEQYF.

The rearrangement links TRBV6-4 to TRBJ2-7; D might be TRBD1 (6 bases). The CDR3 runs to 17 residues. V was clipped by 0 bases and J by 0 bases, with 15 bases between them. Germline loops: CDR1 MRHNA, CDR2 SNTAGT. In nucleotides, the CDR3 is TGTGCCAGCAGTGACTCTCCCCGGGACAAGAACTCCTACGAGCAGTACTTC. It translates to CASSDSPRDKNSYEQYF.

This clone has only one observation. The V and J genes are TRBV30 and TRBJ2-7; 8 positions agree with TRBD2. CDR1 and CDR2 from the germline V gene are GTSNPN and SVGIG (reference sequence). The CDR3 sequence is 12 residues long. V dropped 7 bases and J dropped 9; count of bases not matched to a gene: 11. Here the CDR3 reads CALERESLGQYF. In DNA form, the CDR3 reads TGTGCCTTAGAGCGGGAGTCGTTGGGGCAGTACTTC.

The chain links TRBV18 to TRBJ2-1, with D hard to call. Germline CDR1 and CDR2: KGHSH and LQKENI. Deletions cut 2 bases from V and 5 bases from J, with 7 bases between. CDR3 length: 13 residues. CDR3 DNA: TGTGCCAGCTCACCAGGAACACACAATGAGCAGTTCTTC. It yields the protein CASSPGTHNEQFF.

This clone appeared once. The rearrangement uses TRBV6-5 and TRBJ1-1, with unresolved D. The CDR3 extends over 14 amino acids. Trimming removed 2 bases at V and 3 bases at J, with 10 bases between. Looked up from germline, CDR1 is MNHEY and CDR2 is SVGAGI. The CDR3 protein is CASSYGVWHTEAFF. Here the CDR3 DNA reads TGTGCCAGCAGTTACGGGGTATGGCACACTGAAGCTTTCTTT.

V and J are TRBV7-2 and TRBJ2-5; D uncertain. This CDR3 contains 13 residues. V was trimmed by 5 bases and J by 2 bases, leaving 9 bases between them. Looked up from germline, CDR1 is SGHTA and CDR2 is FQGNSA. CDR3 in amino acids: CASSLGSQETQYF. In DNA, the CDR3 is TGTGCCAGCAGCCTGGGATCACAAGAGACCCAGTACTTC.

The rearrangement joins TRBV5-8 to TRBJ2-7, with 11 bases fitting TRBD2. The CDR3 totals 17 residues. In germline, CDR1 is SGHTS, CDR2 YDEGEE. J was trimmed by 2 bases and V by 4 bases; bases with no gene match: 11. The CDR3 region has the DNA TGTGCCAGCAGCGTGGCCTGGACTAGCGGGTACCCCTACGAGCAGTACTTC. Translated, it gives CASSVAWTSGYPYEQYF.

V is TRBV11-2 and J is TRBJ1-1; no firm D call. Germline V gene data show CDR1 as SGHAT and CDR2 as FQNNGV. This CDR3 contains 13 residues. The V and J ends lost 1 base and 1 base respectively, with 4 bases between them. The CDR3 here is CASSLGRNTEAFF. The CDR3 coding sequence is TGTGCCAGCAGCTTAGGGCGGAACACTGAAGCTTTCTTT.

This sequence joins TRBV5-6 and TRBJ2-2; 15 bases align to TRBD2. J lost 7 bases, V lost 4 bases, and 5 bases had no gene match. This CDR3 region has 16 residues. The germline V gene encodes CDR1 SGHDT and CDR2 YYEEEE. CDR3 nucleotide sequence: TGTGCCAGCAGCCCCGGACTAGCGGGAGGGGACGGGGAGCTGTTTTTT. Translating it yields CASSPGLAGGDGELFF.

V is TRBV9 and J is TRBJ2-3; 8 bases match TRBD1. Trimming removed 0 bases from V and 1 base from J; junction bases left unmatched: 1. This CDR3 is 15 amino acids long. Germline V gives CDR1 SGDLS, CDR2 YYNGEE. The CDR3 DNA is TGTGCCAGCAGCGTAGCAGGGGGCGGCACAGATACGCAGTATTTT. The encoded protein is CASSVAGGGTDTQYF.

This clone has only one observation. The CDR3 DNA reads as TGTGCCAGCAGCTTGCTACAGACAGGGGGCGGAGAGACCCAGTACTTC. Its protein product is CASSLLQTGGGETQYF. This chain joins TRBV5-6 and TRBJ2-5; 10 positions match TRBD1. Trimming at V came to 1 base and at J to 4 bases, leaving 7 bases not matched to a gene. The CDR3 runs 16 residues. Germline V gene sequence: CDR1 SGHDT, CDR2 YYEEEE.

The CDR3 coding sequence is TGTGCCAGCTCTAGCTCTGGGGCCAACGTCCTGACTTTC. Its translation is CASSSSGANVLTF. This chain connects TRBV6-1 to TRBJ2-6, with D unclear. CDR1 MNHNS and CDR2 SASEGT come from the germline V gene. The V end lost 8 bases, the J end lost 0 bases, and 5 bases lay between the germline ends. The length of the CDR3 is 13 residues.

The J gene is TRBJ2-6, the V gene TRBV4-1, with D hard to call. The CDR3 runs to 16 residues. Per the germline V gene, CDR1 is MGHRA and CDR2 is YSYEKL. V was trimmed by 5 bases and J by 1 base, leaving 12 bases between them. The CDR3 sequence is CASSRLYGSGANVLTF. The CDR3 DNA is TGCGCCAGCAGCAGATTGTACGGGTCTGGGGCCAACGTCCTGACTTTC.

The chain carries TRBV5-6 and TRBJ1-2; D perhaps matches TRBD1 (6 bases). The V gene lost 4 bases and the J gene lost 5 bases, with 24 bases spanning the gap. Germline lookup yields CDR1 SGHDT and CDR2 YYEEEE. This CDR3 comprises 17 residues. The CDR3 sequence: CASSRRDTGLGRYGYTF. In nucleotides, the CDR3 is TGTGCCAGCAGCCGCCGGGACACCGGTTTGGGGAGGTATGGCTACACCTTC.

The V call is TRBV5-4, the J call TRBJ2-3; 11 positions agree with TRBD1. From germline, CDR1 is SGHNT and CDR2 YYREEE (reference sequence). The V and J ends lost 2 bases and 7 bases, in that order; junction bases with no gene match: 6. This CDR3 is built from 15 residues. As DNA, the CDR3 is TGTGCCAGCAGCTTTGGGACAGGGGGTCCCAATACGCAGTATTTT. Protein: CASSFGTGGPNTQYF.

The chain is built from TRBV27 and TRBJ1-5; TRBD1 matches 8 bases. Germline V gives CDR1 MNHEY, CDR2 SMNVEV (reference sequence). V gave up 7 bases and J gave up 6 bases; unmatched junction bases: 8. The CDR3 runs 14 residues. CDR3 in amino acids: CASTQDRETQPQHF. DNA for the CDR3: TGTGCCAGCACTCAGGACAGGGAAACTCAGCCCCAGCATTTT.

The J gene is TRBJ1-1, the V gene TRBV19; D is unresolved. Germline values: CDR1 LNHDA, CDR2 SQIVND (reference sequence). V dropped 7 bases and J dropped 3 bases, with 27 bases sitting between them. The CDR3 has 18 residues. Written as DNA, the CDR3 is TGTGCCAGTACTTCTTATTTGGCCCCCCAAGGTCTGGACACTGAAGCTTTCTTT. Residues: CASTSYLAPQGLDTEAFF.

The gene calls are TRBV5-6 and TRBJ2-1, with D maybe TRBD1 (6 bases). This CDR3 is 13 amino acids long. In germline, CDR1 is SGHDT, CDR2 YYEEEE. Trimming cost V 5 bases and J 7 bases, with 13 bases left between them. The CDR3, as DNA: TGTGCCAGCAGTTTCCAGGGGCTAAATGAGCAGTTCTTC. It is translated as CASSFQGLNEQFF.

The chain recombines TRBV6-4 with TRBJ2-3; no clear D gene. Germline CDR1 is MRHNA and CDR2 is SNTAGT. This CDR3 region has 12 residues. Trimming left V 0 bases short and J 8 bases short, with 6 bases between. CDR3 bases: TGTGCCAGCAGTGACTCCACGGGTACGCAGTATTTT. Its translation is CASSDSTGTQYF.

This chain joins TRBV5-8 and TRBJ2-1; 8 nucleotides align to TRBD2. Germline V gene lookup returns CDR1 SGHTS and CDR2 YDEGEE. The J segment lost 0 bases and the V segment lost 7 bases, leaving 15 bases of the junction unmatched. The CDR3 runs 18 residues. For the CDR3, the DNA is TGTGCCAGCCCTCGGCGGGGGGCAGGGGAAGGCTCCTACAATGAGCAGTTCTTC. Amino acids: CASPRRGAGEGSYNEQFF.